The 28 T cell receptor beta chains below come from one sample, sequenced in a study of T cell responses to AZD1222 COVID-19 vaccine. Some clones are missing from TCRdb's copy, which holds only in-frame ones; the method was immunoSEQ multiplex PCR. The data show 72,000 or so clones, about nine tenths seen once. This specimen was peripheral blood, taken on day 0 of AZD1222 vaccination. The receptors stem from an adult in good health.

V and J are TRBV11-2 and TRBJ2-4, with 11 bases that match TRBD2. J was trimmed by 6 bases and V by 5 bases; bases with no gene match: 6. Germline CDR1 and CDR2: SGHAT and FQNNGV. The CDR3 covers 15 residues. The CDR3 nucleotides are TGTGCCAGCAGCGCAACTAGCGGGAGTGGAAACATTCAGTACTTC. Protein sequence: CASSATSGSGNIQYF.

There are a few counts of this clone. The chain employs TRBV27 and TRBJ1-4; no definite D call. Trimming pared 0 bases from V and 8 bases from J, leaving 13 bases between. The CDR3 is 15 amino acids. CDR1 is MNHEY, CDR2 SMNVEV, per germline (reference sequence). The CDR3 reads CASSLSTLTGEKLFF. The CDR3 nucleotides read TGTGCCAGCAGTTTATCCACATTAACGGGGGAAAAACTGTTTTTT.

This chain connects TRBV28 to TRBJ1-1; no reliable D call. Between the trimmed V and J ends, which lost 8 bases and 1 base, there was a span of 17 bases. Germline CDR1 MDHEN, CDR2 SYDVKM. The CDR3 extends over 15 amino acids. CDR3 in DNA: TGTGCCAGCGTCCCGTCGTTGGGCCGGAACACTGAAGCTTTCTTT. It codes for CASVPSLGRNTEAFF. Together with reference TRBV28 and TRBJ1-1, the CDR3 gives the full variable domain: DVKVTQSSRYLVKRTGEKVFLECVQDMDHENMFWYRQDPGLGLRLIYFSYDVKMKEKGDIPEGYSVSREKKERFSLILESASTNQTSMYLCASVPSLGRNTEAFFGQGTRLTVV.

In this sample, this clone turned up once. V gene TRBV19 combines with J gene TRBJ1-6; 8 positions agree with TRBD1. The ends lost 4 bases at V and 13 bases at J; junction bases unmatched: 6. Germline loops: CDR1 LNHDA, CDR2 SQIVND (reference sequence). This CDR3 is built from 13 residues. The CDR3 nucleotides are TGTGCCAGTAGTACCCGACAGGGGACGCCCCTCCACTTT. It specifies CASSTRQGTPLHF.

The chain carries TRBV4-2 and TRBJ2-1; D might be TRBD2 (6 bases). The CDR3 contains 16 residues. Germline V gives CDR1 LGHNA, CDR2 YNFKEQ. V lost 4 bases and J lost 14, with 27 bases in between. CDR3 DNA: TGTGCCAGCAGCCGTACCGGCTGGGAGGCCGGGACTCACAAGTTCTTC. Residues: CASSRTGWEAGTHKFF.

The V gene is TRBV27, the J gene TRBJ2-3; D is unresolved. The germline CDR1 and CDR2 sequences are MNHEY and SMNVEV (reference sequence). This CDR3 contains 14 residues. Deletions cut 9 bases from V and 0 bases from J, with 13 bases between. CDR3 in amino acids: CASRRETSTDTQYF. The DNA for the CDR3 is TGTGCCAGTAGGAGAGAAACTAGCACAGATACGCAGTATTTT.

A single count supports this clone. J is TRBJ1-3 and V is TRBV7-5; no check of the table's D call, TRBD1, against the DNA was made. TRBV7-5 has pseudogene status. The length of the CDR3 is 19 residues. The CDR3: CVRSLGVRGNRDRANTIYF. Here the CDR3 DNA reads TGTGTCAGAAGCTTAGGGGTTAGGGGAAACCGGGACAGGGCCAACACCATATATTTT.

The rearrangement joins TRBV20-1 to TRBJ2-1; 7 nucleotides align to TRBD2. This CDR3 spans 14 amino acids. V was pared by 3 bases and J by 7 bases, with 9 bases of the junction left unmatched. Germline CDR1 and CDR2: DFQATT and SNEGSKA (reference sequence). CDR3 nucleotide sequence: TGCAGTGCTAGTCGGCGGGAGAATTGGAATGAGCAGTTCTTC. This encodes CSASRRENWNEQFF.

The CDR3 is CAISDASGASTDTQYF. The CDR3 nucleotides read TGTGCCATCAGTGACGCTAGCGGAGCTAGCACAGATACGCAGTATTTT. This rearrangement joins TRBV10-3 to TRBJ2-3; 7 bases align to TRBD2. Looked up from germline, CDR1 is ENHRY and CDR2 is SYGVKD. The CDR3 is 16 residues long. V shed 3 bases and J 0 bases; nucleotides not matched to a gene: 6.

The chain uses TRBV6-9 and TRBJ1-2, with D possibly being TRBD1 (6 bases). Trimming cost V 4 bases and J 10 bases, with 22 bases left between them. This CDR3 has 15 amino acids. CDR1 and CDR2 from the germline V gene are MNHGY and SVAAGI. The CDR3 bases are TGTGCCAGCAGTTTGGACAGAGTGGCCTCTAAGGACTACACCTTC. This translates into CASSLDRVASKDYTF.

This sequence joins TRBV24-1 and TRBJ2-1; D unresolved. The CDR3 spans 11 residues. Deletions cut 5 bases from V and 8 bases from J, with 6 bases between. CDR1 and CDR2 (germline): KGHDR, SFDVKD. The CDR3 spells CATSAPDEQFF. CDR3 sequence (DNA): TGTGCCACCAGTGCCCCCGATGAGCAGTTCTTC.

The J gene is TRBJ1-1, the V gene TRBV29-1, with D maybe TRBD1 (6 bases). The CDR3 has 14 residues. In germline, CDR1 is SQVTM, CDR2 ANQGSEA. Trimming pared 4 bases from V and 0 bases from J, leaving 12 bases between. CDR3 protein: CSVGQGWMNTEAFF. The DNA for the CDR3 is TGCAGCGTTGGGCAGGGGTGGATGAACACTGAAGCTTTCTTT.

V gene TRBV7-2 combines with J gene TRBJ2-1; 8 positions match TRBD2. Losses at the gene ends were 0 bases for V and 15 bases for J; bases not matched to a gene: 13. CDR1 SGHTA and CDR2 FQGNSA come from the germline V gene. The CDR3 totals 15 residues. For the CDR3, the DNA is TGTGCCAGCAGCTTAGCGAGCGGGGGTGTGGCCGAAGGGTTCTTC. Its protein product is CASSLASGGVAEGFF.

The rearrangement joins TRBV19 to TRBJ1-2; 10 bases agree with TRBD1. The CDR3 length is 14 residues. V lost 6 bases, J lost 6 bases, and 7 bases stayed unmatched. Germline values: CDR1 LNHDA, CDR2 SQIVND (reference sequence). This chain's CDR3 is CASSQTGGANGYTF. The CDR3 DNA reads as TGTGCCAGTAGCCAGACAGGGGGCGCGAATGGCTACACCTTC.

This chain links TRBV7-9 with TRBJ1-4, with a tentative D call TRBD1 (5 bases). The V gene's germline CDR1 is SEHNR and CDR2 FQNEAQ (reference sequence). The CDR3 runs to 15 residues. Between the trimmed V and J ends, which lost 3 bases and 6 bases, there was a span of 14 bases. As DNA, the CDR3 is TGTGCCAGCAGCTTTACGGGGGGGAATGATGAAAAACTGTTTTTT. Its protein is CASSFTGGNDEKLFF.

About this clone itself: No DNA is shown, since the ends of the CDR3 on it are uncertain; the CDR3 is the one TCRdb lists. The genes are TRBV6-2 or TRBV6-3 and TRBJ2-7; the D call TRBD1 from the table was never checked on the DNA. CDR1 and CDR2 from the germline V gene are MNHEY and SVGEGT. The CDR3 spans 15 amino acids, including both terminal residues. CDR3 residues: CASSSSGQGNYEQYF.

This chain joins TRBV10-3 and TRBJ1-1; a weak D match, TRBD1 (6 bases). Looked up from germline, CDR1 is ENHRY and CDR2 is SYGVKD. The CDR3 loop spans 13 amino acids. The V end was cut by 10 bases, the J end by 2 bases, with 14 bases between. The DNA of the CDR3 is TGTGCCACCGAACAGGGCTTTAACACTGAAGCTTTCTTT. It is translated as CATEQGFNTEAFF.

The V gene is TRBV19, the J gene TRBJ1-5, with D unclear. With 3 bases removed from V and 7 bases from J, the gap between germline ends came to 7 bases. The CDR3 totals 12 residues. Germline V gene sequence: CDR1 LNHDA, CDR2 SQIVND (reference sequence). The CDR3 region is CASSIGRQPQHF. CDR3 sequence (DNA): TGTGCCAGTAGTATTGGTCGGCAGCCCCAGCATTTT.

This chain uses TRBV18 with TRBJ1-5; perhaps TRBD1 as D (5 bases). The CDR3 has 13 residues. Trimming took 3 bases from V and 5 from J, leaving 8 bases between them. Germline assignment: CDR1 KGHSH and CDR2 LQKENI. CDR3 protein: CASSPGVDQPQHF. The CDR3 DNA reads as TGTGCCAGCTCACCGGGGGTGGATCAGCCCCAGCATTTT.

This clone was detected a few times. The CDR3 region has the DNA TGTGCCAGCAGCCCCTCTGGGCAGGGGTGGGGGCAGTACTTC. Amino acid sequence: CASSPSGQGWGQYF. This chain uses TRBV11-2 with TRBJ2-7, with D maybe TRBD1 (6 bases). CDR3 size: 14 residues. V lost 5 bases and J 9 bases, leaving 20 bases between the germline ends. The germline gives CDR1 SGHAT, CDR2 FQNNGV.

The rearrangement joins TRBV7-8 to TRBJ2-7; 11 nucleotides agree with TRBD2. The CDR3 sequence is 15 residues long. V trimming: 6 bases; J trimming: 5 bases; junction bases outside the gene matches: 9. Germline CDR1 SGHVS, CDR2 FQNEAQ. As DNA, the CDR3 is TGTGCCAGCAGGAGGGAGCTAGCGGGAGGAGACGAGCAGTACTTC. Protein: CASRRELAGGDEQYF.

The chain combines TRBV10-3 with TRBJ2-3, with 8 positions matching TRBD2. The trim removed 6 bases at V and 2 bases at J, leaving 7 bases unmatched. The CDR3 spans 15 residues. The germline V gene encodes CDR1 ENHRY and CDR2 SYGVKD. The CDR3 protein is CAISQREGVTDTQYF. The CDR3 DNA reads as TGTGCCATCAGCCAACGGGAGGGGGTCACAGATACGCAGTATTTT.

The CDR3 sequence is CAWSVGANTEAFF. The CDR3 DNA sequence: TGTGCCTGGAGTGTAGGTGCGAACACTGAAGCTTTCTTT. The V gene is TRBV30, the J gene TRBJ1-1; D is undetermined. The germline V gene encodes CDR1 GTSNPN and CDR2 SVGIG (reference sequence). The ends were cut back, 0 bases at V and 1 base at J, with 6 bases in the middle. This CDR3 region has 13 residues.

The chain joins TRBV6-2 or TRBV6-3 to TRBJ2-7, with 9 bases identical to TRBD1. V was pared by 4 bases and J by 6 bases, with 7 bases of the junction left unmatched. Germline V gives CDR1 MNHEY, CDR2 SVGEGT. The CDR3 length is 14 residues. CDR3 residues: CASSSGTGRVEQYF. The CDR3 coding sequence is TGTGCCAGCAGTTCCGGGACAGGGAGGGTCGAGCAGTACTTC.

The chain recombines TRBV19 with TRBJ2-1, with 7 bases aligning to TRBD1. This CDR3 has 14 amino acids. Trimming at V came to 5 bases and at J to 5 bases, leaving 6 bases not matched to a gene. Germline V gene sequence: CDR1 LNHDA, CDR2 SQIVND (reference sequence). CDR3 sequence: CASSLRDRDNEQFF. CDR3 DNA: TGTGCCAGTAGTCTCCGGGACAGAGACAATGAGCAGTTCTTC.

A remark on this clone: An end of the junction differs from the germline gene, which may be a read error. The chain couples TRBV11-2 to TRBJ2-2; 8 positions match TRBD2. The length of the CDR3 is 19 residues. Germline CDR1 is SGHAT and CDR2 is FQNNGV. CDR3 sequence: CASSLHPTSVRWNTGELFF. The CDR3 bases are TGTGCCAGCAGCTTACACCCGACTAGCGTACGCTGGAACACCGGAGAGCTGTTTTTT.

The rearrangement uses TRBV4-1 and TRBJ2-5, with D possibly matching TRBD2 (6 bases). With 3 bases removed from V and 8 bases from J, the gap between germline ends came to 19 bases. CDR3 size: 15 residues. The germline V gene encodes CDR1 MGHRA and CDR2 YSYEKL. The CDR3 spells CASSQLGRDLQTQYF. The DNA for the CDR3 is TGCGCCAGCAGCCAGCTAGGGCGGGACTTACAAACCCAGTACTTC.

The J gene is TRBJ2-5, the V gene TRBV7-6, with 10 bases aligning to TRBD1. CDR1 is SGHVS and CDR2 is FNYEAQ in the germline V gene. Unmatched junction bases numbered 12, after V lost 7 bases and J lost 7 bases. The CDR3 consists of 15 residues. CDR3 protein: CASTTEGTGVGTQYF. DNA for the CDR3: TGTGCCAGCACCACTGAAGGGACAGGGGTTGGGACCCAGTACTTC.